The text below deals with one TCR beta chain. Its target is unknown. This table comes from immunoSEQ multiplex PCR, and its TCRdb copy is limited to in-frame clones, with some not included. The sample has about 60,000 clones, around 69% seen once. Chemo-refractory metastatic non-small-cell lung cancer patients were treated with focal radiation plus CTLA-4 blockade with ipilimumab. The sample comes from a study of radiotherapy plus CTLA-4 blockade in lung cancer. Study-wide results and limits: Blood saw expansion of tumor-derived TCR clones after radiotherapy plus ipilimumab.

V gave up 2 bases and J gave up 7 bases; unmatched junction bases: 10. CDR1 is SGHAT and CDR2 is FQNNGV in the germline V gene. The CDR3 has 16 residues. The clonotype was recovered from a human donor with non-small cell lung cancer who had a complete response to radiotherapy plus ipilimumab. This chain uses TRBV11-2 with TRBJ1-2; 10 bases agree with TRBD1. Sequencing used peripheral blood, obtained from a patient treated with radiotherapy plus ipilimumab. The CDR3 bases are TGTGCCAGCAGCTTACCCACCGGACAGGGGGTTACTGGCTACACCTTC. Amino acid sequence: CASSLPTGQGVTGYTF.